This T cell receptor (beta chain) was captured in a study of cytomegalovirus exposure and HLA in healthy donors. Overall study findings and caveats: The study recorded 150 to 200 TCR beta chains that were cytomegalovirus-associated. While the bulk of TCR sequences proved rare, some public TCRs turned up in many donors.

This clone has just one count. What it binds is unknown. Repertoires were generated with immunoSEQ multiplex PCR, while TCRdb's copy carries only in-frame clones and drops some. The sample holds 50,000 or so clones, roughly nine tenths seen once. The sample comprised PBMCs. The sequence was collected from a woman under 30 in good health and CMV-seropositive.

As DNA, the CDR3 is TGTGCCAGCAGCTATCCAGGGGGCGCCTACGGCTACACCTTC. The encoded protein is CASSYPGGAYGYTF. The chain carries TRBV5-4 and TRBJ1-2; 8 positions agree with TRBD1. Per germline, CDR1 SGHNT and CDR2 YYREEE (reference sequence). This CDR3 is built from 14 residues. Trimming removed 3 bases from V and 8 bases from J; junction bases left unmatched: 9.